The next 9 T cell receptor beta chains were all read from a single sample in a study of cytotoxic CD8 clonotypes in ibrutinib-treated CLL. TCRdb's table, derived via immunoSEQ multiplex PCR, lists solely in-frame clones and lacks some. The sample shows around 330,000 clones, roughly two thirds of them seen only once. The specimen comprised PBMCs, sampled after 36 months of ibrutinib treatment. Every receptor here comes from a human donor with chronic lymphocytic leukemia.

This clone has only a few counts. The gene calls are TRBV6-5 and TRBJ1-2; D gene unclear. Germline values: CDR1 MNHEY, CDR2 SVGAGI. V was trimmed by 6 bases and J by 5 bases, leaving 10 bases between them. The CDR3 spans 12 residues. The CDR3 protein is CASSRGWYGYTF. CDR3 coding DNA: TGTGCCAGCAGCAGAGGGTGGTATGGCTACACCTTC.

As for this clone: The junction and the germline gene differ at one end; a read error may be behind it. The chain is built from TRBV7-2 and TRBJ2-7; 7 nucleotides match TRBD2. The CDR3 contains 21 residues. Looked up from germline, CDR1 is SGHTA and CDR2 is FQGNSA. CDR3 in amino acids: CVSSLALSGETGNKHSYEQYF. The CDR3 nucleotides are TGTGTCAGCAGCTTAGCTTTAAGCGGGGAAACGGGGAATAAACACTCCTACGAGCAGTACTTC.

The J gene is TRBJ2-3, the V gene TRBV9; D is ambiguous. Between the trimmed V and J ends, which lost 2 bases and 1 base, there was a span of 11 bases. The CDR3 runs 15 residues. Germline V gives CDR1 SGDLS, CDR2 YYNGEE. The CDR3 coding sequence is TGTGCCAGCAGCGTCCGGACGGGCCGCACAGATACGCAGTATTTT. The encoded protein is CASSVRTGRTDTQYF.

This clone appeared a single time. The rearrangement links TRBV5-5 to TRBJ2-7; D is unclear. Trimming shortened V by 1 base and J by 2 bases, and 10 bases separated the two germline ends. CDR3 length equals 14 residues. Germline CDR1 reads SGHKS; CDR2 reads YYEKEE (reference sequence). The CDR3 DNA reads TGTGCCAGCAGCTTGTACCACAGCACCTACGAGCAGTACTTC. It encodes CASSLYHSTYEQYF.

CDR3 nucleotide sequence: TGCGCCAGCAGCCCTCAGGGGGAACTAAAGGGCTACACCTTC. Encoded protein: CASSPQGELKGYTF. The chain combines TRBV4-1 with TRBJ1-2; 7 nucleotides align to TRBD1. V trimming: 4 bases; J trimming: 8 bases; junction bases outside the gene matches: 10. Looked up from germline, CDR1 is MGHRA and CDR2 is YSYEKL. This CDR3 comprises 14 residues.

The chain recombines TRBV20-1 with TRBJ1-4; D not resolved. CDR1 is DFQATT and CDR2 is SNEGSKA in the germline V gene (reference sequence). The CDR3 extends over 10 amino acids. In DNA, the CDR3 is TGCAGCGTAATCCGGGAAAAACTGTTTTTT. This translates into CSVIREKLFF.

Turning to this clone: At the DNA level, this CDR3 is encoded by other sequences in the same sample as well. V gene TRBV20-1 combines with J gene TRBJ1-6, with no clear D. Between the trimmed V and J ends, which lost 0 bases and 9 bases, there was a span of 0 bases. The CDR3 has 10 amino acids. CDR1 and CDR2 (germline): DFQATT, SNEGSKA (reference sequence). CDR3 DNA: TGCAGTGCTAGAGATTCACCCCTCCACTTT. It encodes CSARDSPLHF.

The V call is TRBV27, the J call TRBJ2-7, with D possibly being TRBD2 (6 bases). Germline CDR1 MNHEY, CDR2 SMNVEV (reference sequence). The CDR3 length is 15 residues. V lost 2 bases to trimming and J lost 3 bases, with 14 bases between them. CDR3 in amino acids: CASSLTSSAYYEQYF. As DNA, the CDR3 is TGTGCCAGCAGTTTAACGTCTAGCGCGTACTACGAGCAGTACTTC.

The V call is TRBV25-1, the J call TRBJ2-5; possibly TRBD1 for D (5 bases). Trimming shortened V by 2 bases and J by 10 bases, and 17 bases separated the two germline ends. CDR1 is MGHDK, CDR2 SYGVNS, per germline. The CDR3 loop spans 14 amino acids. CDR3: CASSENWGLSNQYF. DNA for the CDR3: TGTGCCAGCAGTGAAAATTGGGGCCTAAGTAACCAGTACTTC.